The 28 T cell receptor beta chains given below trace back to one sample, sequenced in a study of T cells after posttransplantation cyclophosphamide. Assay used: immunoSEQ multiplex PCR; TCRdb lists only in-frame clones, some missing. The sample lists 10,000 or so clones, 95% to 98% occurring once. Cells defined as naive were viable CD3+CD4+ or CD3+CD8+ and CCR7+CD45RA+CD45RO-CD95-CD27+CD28+. What was sequenced was naive CD4+ T cells sorted from PBMCs. The receptors shown here come from a woman aged 55-70 years in good health, CMV-negative, and a related stem cell transplant donor.

J is TRBJ2-5 and V is TRBV7-2; possible D gene TRBD1, 6 bases. Trimming stripped 1 base from V and 1 base from J, with 10 bases between. Germline V gene lookup returns CDR1 SGHTA and CDR2 FQGNSA. The CDR3 extends over 15 amino acids. In nucleotides, the CDR3 is TGTGCCAGCAGCTTAGTTGGGACACTCCAAGAGACCCAGTACTTC. Residues: CASSLVGTLQETQYF. Together with reference TRBV7-2 and TRBJ2-5, the CDR3 gives the full variable domain: GAGVSQSPSNKVTEKGKDVELRCDPISGHTALYWYRQSLGQGLEFLIYFQGNSAPDKSGLPSDRFSAERTGGSVSTLTIQRTQQEDSAVYLCASSLVGTLQETQYFGPGTRLLVL.

The V call is TRBV6-5, the J call TRBJ1-1, with D perhaps matching TRBD1 (5 bases). Germline loops: CDR1 MNHEY, CDR2 SVGAGI. The CDR3 is 16 amino acids. Trimming cost V 2 bases and J 4 bases, with 17 bases left between them. Here the CDR3 reads CASSYEGSRVGTEAFF. CDR3 bases: TGTGCCAGCAGTTACGAAGGTAGCAGGGTAGGCACTGAAGCTTTCTTT.

The chain has TRBV29-1 and TRBJ1-4; the D gene is possibly TRBD1 (6 bases). This CDR3 comprises 13 residues. The germline V gene has CDR1 SQVTM and CDR2 ANQGSEA. V was pared by 3 bases and J by 5 bases, with 10 bases between. The CDR3 reads CSVDWGRNEKLFF. As DNA, the CDR3 is TGCAGCGTTGATTGGGGGCGGAATGAAAAACTGTTTTTT.

This chain uses TRBV23-1 with TRBJ1-2, with 9 bases identical to TRBD1. TRBV23-1 is annotated as an ORF whose role is uncertain. The V gene end was trimmed by 4 bases and the J gene end by 8 bases; junction bases not matched to a gene: 8. There are 14 residues in the CDR3. CDR3 amino acids: CASSPEQGARGYTF. DNA for the CDR3: TGCGCCAGCAGTCCGGAACAGGGGGCTCGCGGCTACACCTTC.

The chain joins TRBV2 to TRBJ1-5; 7 bases align to TRBD1. CDR1 and CDR2 from the germline V gene are SNHLY and FYNNEI. The J segment lost 2 bases and the V segment lost 5 bases, leaving 9 bases of the junction unmatched. This CDR3 comprises 16 residues. Here the CDR3 DNA reads TGTGCCAGCAGTCGTCCAGGGGGAGGCGGCAATCAGCCCCAGCATTTT. This encodes CASSRPGGGGNQPQHF.

The J gene is TRBJ2-7, the V gene TRBV6-6; 7 nucleotides line up with TRBD1. V trimming: 11 bases; J trimming: 0 bases; junction bases outside the gene matches: 13. Germline V gives CDR1 MNHNY, CDR2 SVGAGI (reference sequence). The CDR3 runs to 15 residues. CDR3 region: CAGVLPGQSSYEQYV. In DNA, the CDR3 is TGTGCCGGGGTATTGCCGGGACAGAGCTCCTACGAGCAGTACGTC.

This clone has a single count. The chain recombines TRBV6-5 with TRBJ2-1; TRBD2 agrees at 11 bases. CDR1 and CDR2 (germline): MNHEY, SVGAGI. The CDR3 length is 15 residues. The junction had 5 bases not matched to a gene; V was cut back by 2 bases and J by 8 bases. CDR3 amino acids: CASSYASSGRYEQFF. The CDR3 nucleotides are TGTGCCAGCAGTTACGCCTCTAGCGGGAGGTATGAGCAGTTCTTC.

V and J are TRBV10-3 and TRBJ2-1; D possibly corresponds to TRBD1 (5 bases). Germline V lookup: CDR1 ENHRY, CDR2 SYGVKD. V was cut by 10 bases and J by 5 bases, with 27 bases left in between. The CDR3 length is 17 residues. The CDR3 bases are TGTGCCACACACCCAGGAGCCCCCCTGGGGCTAGACAATGAGCAGTTCTTC. As protein: CATHPGAPLGLDNEQFF.

CDR3: CASRRTGPTNEKLFF. As DNA, the CDR3 is TGTGCCAGCAGACGGACAGGGCCAACTAATGAAAAACTGTTTTTT. V gene TRBV6-5 combines with J gene TRBJ1-4; 8 positions agree with TRBD1. The CDR3 runs 15 residues. In germline, CDR1 is MNHEY, CDR2 SVGAGI. Trimming took 6 bases from V and 0 from J; bases not matched to a gene: 3.

The rearrangement joins TRBV7-2 to TRBJ2-1; 7 bases are a match to TRBD1. The CDR3 has 14 amino acids. Germline CDR1 reads SGHTA; CDR2 reads FQGNSA. V shed 6 bases and J 6 bases; nucleotides not matched to a gene: 8. CDR3 loop: CASSPDRAFNEQFF. The CDR3 DNA follows: TGTGCCAGCAGTCCAGACAGGGCTTTCAATGAGCAGTTCTTC.

This chain links TRBV9 with TRBJ2-1; 9 positions match TRBD2. The germline gives CDR1 SGDLS, CDR2 YYNGEE. The CDR3 has 15 amino acids. J gave up 7 bases and V 1 base, and 6 bases lay outside the gene matches. The CDR3 region is CASSVKSGGTNEQFF. CDR3 DNA sequence: TGTGCCAGCAGCGTAAAAAGCGGGGGGACAAATGAGCAGTTCTTC.

V is TRBV6-5 and J is TRBJ1-6; TRBD1 matches 10 bases. In germline, CDR1 is MNHEY, CDR2 SVGAGI. This CDR3 has 14 amino acids. V lost 6 bases to trimming and J lost 10 bases; unmatched junction nucleotides: 6. The CDR3 DNA follows: TGTGCCAGCAGCCTCGGACAGGGGGTATCACCCCTCCACTTT. Residues: CASSLGQGVSPLHF.

The rearrangement joins TRBV27 to TRBJ2-2; 11 nucleotides match TRBD2. Trimming removed 6 bases from V and 4 bases from J; junction bases left unmatched: 4. Germline V lookup: CDR1 MNHEY, CDR2 SMNVEV (reference sequence). The CDR3 contains 15 residues. The CDR3 reads CASRLLAGGTGELFF. In DNA form, the CDR3 reads TGTGCCAGCAGATTGCTAGCGGGAGGCACCGGGGAGCTGTTTTTT.

The chain carries TRBV6-1 and TRBJ1-4; 7 nucleotides align to TRBD1. CDR3 length: 15 amino acids. Germline values: CDR1 MNHNS, CDR2 SASEGT. V lost 6 bases to trimming and J lost 6 bases; unmatched junction nucleotides: 10. The CDR3 is CASSHDRDPYEKLFF. The CDR3 nucleotides are TGTGCCAGCAGCCACGACAGGGATCCCTATGAAAAACTGTTTTTT.

V and J are TRBV11-1 and TRBJ2-7, with a weak D call TRBD2 (6 bases). V lost 7 bases to trimming and J lost 9 bases, with 19 bases between them. Germline CDR1 is SGHAT and CDR2 is FQDESV (reference sequence). The CDR3 has 13 amino acids. The CDR3 sequence: CASKEPGVGGQYF. CDR3 in DNA: TGTGCCAGCAAGGAGCCGGGGGTGGGCGGGCAGTACTTC.

This clone came up a few times. V is TRBV27 and J is TRBJ1-2, with D hard to call. This CDR3 spans 15 amino acids. CDR1 is MNHEY, CDR2 SMNVEV, per germline (reference sequence). V shed 3 bases and J shed 1 base, with 12 bases lying between them. CDR3 sequence: CASSLKEGINYGYTF. The DNA of the CDR3 is TGTGCCAGCAGTTTGAAGGAGGGTATTAACTATGGCTACACCTTC.

This clone was seen just once. V gene TRBV28 combines with J gene TRBJ1-5; TRBD1 is a possible D gene (6 bases). This CDR3 is built from 15 residues. Trimming removed 7 bases at V and 0 bases at J, with 13 bases between. Germline CDR1 is MDHEN and CDR2 is SYDVKM. The CDR3 sequence: CASTSTGISNQPQHF. For the CDR3, the DNA is TGTGCCAGCACATCCACAGGGATTAGCAATCAGCCCCAGCATTTT.

The chain employs TRBV11-2 and TRBJ2-5; maybe TRBD2 (6 bases). From germline, CDR1 is SGHAT and CDR2 FQNNGV. CDR3 length: 15 residues. The V gene lost 5 bases and the J gene lost 5 bases, with 18 bases spanning the gap. The CDR3 protein is CASSPRWGVGETQYF. The DNA of the CDR3 is TGTGCCAGCAGCCCACGTTGGGGGGTCGGGGAGACCCAGTACTTC.

J is TRBJ2-7 and V is TRBV6-5; possible D gene TRBD1, 6 bases. The V gene lost 0 bases and the J gene lost 4 bases, with 13 bases spanning the gap. Germline CDR1 and CDR2: MNHEY and SVGAGI. This CDR3 is 15 amino acids long. The CDR3 spells CASSYSYDRSYEQYV. The CDR3 nucleotides read TGTGCCAGCAGTTACTCGTACGACAGGTCGTACGAGCAGTACGTC.

J is TRBJ1-6 and V is TRBV6-5; 7 positions match TRBD1. This CDR3 has 15 amino acids. The germline CDR1 and CDR2 sequences are MNHEY and SVGAGI. V was pared by 6 bases and J by 5 bases, with 7 bases of the junction left unmatched. As DNA, the CDR3 is TGTGCCAGCAGGTACCAGGGGACAGATAATTCACCCCTCCACTTT. This translates into CASRYQGTDNSPLHF.

V and J are TRBV7-3 and TRBJ2-1; TRBD2 matches at 7 bases. After removal of 2 bases from V and 6 bases from J, the junction contained 7 bases not matched to a gene. Germline V gene sequence: CDR1 SGHTA, CDR2 FQGTGA. This CDR3 has 15 amino acids. The CDR3 loop is CASSLGGGWGNEQFF. The CDR3 coding sequence is TGTGCCAGCAGCTTAGGGGGAGGGTGGGGCAATGAGCAGTTCTTC.

This chain's CDR3 is CASSIGDRVDQETQYF. The CDR3 coding sequence is TGTGCCAGTAGTATAGGGGACAGGGTCGATCAAGAGACCCAGTACTTC. The chain has TRBV19 and TRBJ2-5; 9 bases match TRBD1. This CDR3 has 16 residues. Germline V gives CDR1 LNHDA, CDR2 SQIVND (reference sequence). V shed 1 base, J shed 2 bases, and the junction held 5 bases outside the gene matches.

V is TRBV6-1 and J is TRBJ1-2, with D maybe TRBD1 (6 bases). Looked up from germline, CDR1 is MNHNS and CDR2 is SASEGT. Trimming removed 5 bases from V and 2 bases from J, with 9 bases in between. The CDR3 loop spans 13 amino acids. CDR3 sequence: CASSIDRNYGYTF. The CDR3, as DNA: TGTGCCAGCAGTATAGACAGGAACTATGGCTACACCTTC.

The V gene is TRBV7-9, the J gene TRBJ2-3; 8 bases match TRBD1. Germline assignment: CDR1 SEHNR and CDR2 FQNEAQ (reference sequence). V dropped 3 bases and J dropped 3; count of bases not matched to a gene: 8. The CDR3 is 16 amino acids. CDR3 in DNA: TGTGCCAGCAGCTTGATCAGGGGGCTAGGGACAGATACGCAGTATTTT. It specifies CASSLIRGLGTDTQYF.

The rearrangement joins TRBV6-1 to TRBJ2-2, with 7 bases lining up with TRBD1. Germline-derived CDR1 and CDR2 are MNHNS and SASEGT. The CDR3 is 15 amino acids. J lost 2 bases, V lost 5 bases, and 5 bases had no gene match. CDR3 sequence reads: CASSRTGANTGELFF. The CDR3 region has the DNA TGTGCCAGCAGTCGGACAGGTGCTAACACCGGGGAGCTGTTTTTT.

The chain recombines TRBV7-9 with TRBJ2-1; 8 bases agree with TRBD2. The CDR3 length is 15 residues. Looked up from germline, CDR1 is SEHNR and CDR2 is FQNEAQ (reference sequence). With V trimmed by 5 bases and J by 4 bases, 7 bases remained unmatched. CDR3 sequence reads: CASSLREGGYNEQFF. CDR3 coding DNA: TGTGCCAGCAGCCTACGGGAGGGGGGGTACAATGAGCAGTTCTTC. The full variable domain, rest sourced from reference TRBV7-9 and TRBJ2-1, is DTGVSQNPRHKITKRGQNVTFRCDPISEHNRLYWYRQTLGQGPEFLTYFQNEAQLEKSRLLSDRFSAERPKGSFSTLEIQRTEQGDSAMYLCASSLREGGYNEQFFGPGTRLTVL.

The chain links TRBV7-2 to TRBJ2-7; D uncertain. This CDR3 spans 14 amino acids. Germline-derived CDR1 and CDR2 are SGHTA and FQGNSA. Trimming took off 1 base at V and 3 bases at J, with 10 bases between the two ends. CDR3 sequence (DNA): TGTGCCAGCAGCTTAGGAGGCCAAAGCTACGAGCAGTACTTC. This sequence encodes CASSLGGQSYEQYF.

This chain joins TRBV12-1 and TRBJ2-1; TRBD2 was called by the table and not checked on the DNA. TRBV12-1 is assigned pseudogene status. This CDR3 is built from 15 residues. CDR3 region: CASSFVGLWKSEQFF. CDR3 bases: TGTGCCAGCAGCTTTGTGGGACTATGGAAGAGTGAGCAGTTCTTC.